This TCR beta chain appears in the sequencing data of a study of cytomegalovirus exposure and HLA in healthy donors. Only a few counts were recorded for this clone. Its antigen is currently unknown. The CDR3 is made up of 13 amino acids. Germline CDR1 is MDHEN and CDR2 is SYDVKM. Trimming stripped 8 bases from V and 1 base from J, with 11 bases between. A multiplex PCR was run with 60 Vbeta primers and 13 Jbeta primers. TCRdb's copy holds only in-frame clones and misses some; the assay was immunoSEQ multiplex PCR. The table records some 150,000 clones, 75% to 85% of them present only once. Overall study findings and caveats: Per a later analysis, HLA-associated TCR beta chains showed more clonal expansion than other, equally common TCR beta chains. Earlier analysis found most TCR beta V segments productive about 87% or about 30% of the time.

The sample consisted of PBMCs. The receptor was derived from a woman in her thirties or forties in good health and CMV-seronegative. The V gene is TRBV28, the J gene TRBJ1-1; a weak D match, TRBD1 (6 bases). The DNA for the CDR3 is TGTGCCAGCGGACGACAGGAGAACACTGAAGCTTTCTTT. Translated: CASGRQENTEAFF.